Sequencing of this T cell receptor gamma chain was carried out in a study of intestinal T cells in coeliac disease (TCRdb year 2020). Background for the entire study: Coeliac patients were much younger than controls, with mean ages of 16.0 versus 54.8 years in the TRG cohort. A second, larger TCR-gamma (TRG) cohort comprised duodenal biopsies from more than 30 coeliac disease patients and 20 to 25 non-coeliac controls. Duodenal biopsies from about ten coeliac disease patients and about ten non-coeliac controls were included in the TCR-delta (TRD) cohort.

What the study reported, not specific to this receptor: FFPE-derived DNA was found to be relatively degraded, and loss of a proportion of TCR sequences in each sample was likely caused by this degradation. TRG clustering correctly classified most of the 54 biopsies (approximately 94%), with a reported leave-one-out accuracy of around 90%. The coeliac group and the control group were significantly different in age, but an analysis split by age did not give significant classification. In training, clustering based on TRD kmers put every one of the 22 biopsies in the right class, and the leave-one-out accuracy was reported as 91%. There was no way to tell repeated CDR3 amino acid sequences apart from PCR duplicates.

Genomic DNA was extracted with the QIAamp DNA FFPE tissue kit from ten 5-um FFPE scrolls per case. To test whether coeliac disease can be classified from the TCR repertoire, the study used fully anonymised formalin-fixed paraffin-embedded duodenal biopsies that were not needed for diagnosis. The controls had no clinical or histological suspicion of coeliac disease and had upper endoscopy for reflux, dyspepsia or gastritis. Library creation used multiplex PCR. The sequencer listed for this sample is Ion Torrent PGM. TRG repertoires were amplified from around 200 ng of biopsy DNA using the LymphoTrack kit, whose primers carry Illumina adapters. TRG amplicons were cleaned up with AMPure XP beads, measured on a 2100 Bioanalyzer, and combined in equimolar amounts. An Ion PGM instrument was used to sequence the TRG libraries. Per the authors' processing: FastX removed reads in which more than 10% of nucleotides fell below the per-patient third-quartile quality score. Alignment of reads was performed with IMGT/HighV-QUEST so that V, D and J genes were assigned, CDR3 regions were identified and functionality was assessed. After the sequences were translated into amino acids, every sequence predicted to be non-functional was thrown out. CDR3s were broken into kmers both with and without positional annotation, kmer frequencies were analysed by PCA, and samples were clustered using each of the 1023 combinations of PCs 1-10. Classification was validated by leave-one-out cross-validation, re-optimising parameters on the remaining samples each time. Shannon diversity was calculated using the vegan R package from repeated random subsamples equal to the lowest read count. For TCRdb, the public reads were processed anew by CATT, and duplicate DNA sequences were folded into one row. Clone size and V and J calls follow TCRdb, not the original study. Within this sample are about 500 gamma-chain clones, with around half of them counted one time only. Around two fifths of the sample goes to the ten largest clones.

The CDR3 measures 11 amino acids from cysteine to phenylalanine. CDR3 DNA only is kept here, 33 bases in frame from base 1. Ends trimmed: V by 5 bases, J by 6 bases; bases unmatched to a gene: 4. The germline V gene yields VENAVY for CDR1 and YDSYNSRV for CDR2. As concerns this clone: There is no known antigen for this receptor. A much larger clone is a single base away; this may be a read error.

The sample consisted of a duodenal biopsy. The chain employs TRGV8 and TRGJ1 or TRGJ2. The clonotype was recovered from a human donor who served as a control with a normal duodenal biopsy, not a healthy volunteer. The sequenced DNA: TGTGCCACCTGGGGTGGTTATAAGAAACTCTTT. Its protein reads: CATWGGYKKLF.